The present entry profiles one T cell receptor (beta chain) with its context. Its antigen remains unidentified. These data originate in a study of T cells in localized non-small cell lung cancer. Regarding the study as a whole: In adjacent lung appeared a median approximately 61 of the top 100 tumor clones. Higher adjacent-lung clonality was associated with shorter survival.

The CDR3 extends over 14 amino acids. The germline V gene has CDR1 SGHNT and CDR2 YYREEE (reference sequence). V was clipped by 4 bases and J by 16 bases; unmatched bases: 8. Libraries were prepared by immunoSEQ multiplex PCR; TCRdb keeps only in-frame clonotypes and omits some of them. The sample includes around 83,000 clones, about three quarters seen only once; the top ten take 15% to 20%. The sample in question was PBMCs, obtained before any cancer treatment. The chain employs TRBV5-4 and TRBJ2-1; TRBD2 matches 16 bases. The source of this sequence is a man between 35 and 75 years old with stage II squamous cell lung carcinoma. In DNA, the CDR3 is TGTGCCAGCAGCGAAGGGACTAGCGGGAGGGCGGGTTTCTTC. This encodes CASSEGTSGRAGFF.